Below are 20 T cell receptor beta chains sequenced from a single sample in a study of blood T cells in healthy people across ages (dated by TCRdb to the mid-2010s). The method behind the library was 5' RACE. Sequencing relied on an Illumina HiSeq 2500. A second PCR of roughly 6 to 11 cycles was run with a J-beta primer mix and a sample-barcoded 5' primer. TCRdb handled the public reads itself, with Q25 trimming in fastp and clone calling in MiXCR, and kept productive beta chains. Merged by CDR3 protein, the rows form single entries marked with the most common genes and DNA. This sample is represented by over 600,000 distinct CDR3 sequences; under 25% of them were singletons. Approximately 3.6% of the sample rests with the top ten. Specimen: blood. The receptors here all came from a man between 65 and 85 years old in good health.

The chain is built from TRBV6-1 and TRBJ2-7; 9 nucleotides line up with TRBD1. The J call may not be correct, given that the DNA end is closer to TRBJ2-1. Germline CDR1 reads MNHNS; CDR2 reads SASEGT. The CDR3 spans 15 residues. The CDR3 here is CAIRTLGQGRNEQFF. Here the CDR3 DNA reads TGTGCCATAAGGACCCTGGGACAGGGTAGGAATGAGCAGTTCTTC.

In its sample, this clonotype was seen a few times. The chain couples TRBV10-3 to TRBJ2-5; 8 bases line up with TRBD1. Looked up from germline, CDR1 is ENHRY and CDR2 is SYGVKD. V shed 4 bases, J shed 4 bases, and the junction held 2 bases outside the gene matches. This CDR3 is 13 amino acids long. CDR3 bases: TGTGCCATCAGTGGAGGACAGGGAGAGACCCAGTACTTC. This encodes CAISGGQGETQYF.

This clonotype was observed a few times. The V and J genes are TRBV6-1 and TRBJ2-7; 14 bases line up with TRBD2. There are 14 residues in the CDR3. J lost 6 bases, V lost 4 bases, and 2 bases had no gene match. CDR1 and CDR2 from the germline V gene are MNHNS and SASEGT. CDR3 DNA: TGTGCCAGCAGTGCGACTAGCGGGAGGGCCGAGCAGTACTTC. Translated: CASSATSGRAEQYF.

This clonotype was picked up a small number of times. The J gene is TRBJ2-1, the V gene TRBV20-1; D not certain. The CDR3 is 14 amino acids. Germline V lookup: CDR1 DFQATT, CDR2 SNEGSKA (reference sequence). Trimming pared 3 bases from V and 0 bases from J, leaving 9 bases between. CDR3 sequence (DNA): TGCAGTGCTAGGGTGCACAGCTCCTACAATGAGCAGTTCTTC. This encodes CSARVHSSYNEQFF.

The chain has TRBV9 and TRBJ2-5; D is perhaps TRBD1 (5 bases). Germline loops: CDR1 SGDLS, CDR2 YYNGEE. The CDR3 sequence is 15 residues long. The V and J ends lost 0 bases and 5 bases respectively, with 14 bases between them. This CDR3 reads CASSVAQGTLETQYF. The CDR3 DNA is TGTGCCAGCAGCGTAGCTCAGGGAACTCTGGAGACCCAGTACTTC.

The CDR3 is CASSYSTRSPYEQYF. As DNA, the CDR3 is TGTGCCAGCAGTTACTCAACCCGGAGCCCCTACGAGCAGTACTTC. V is TRBV6-5 and J is TRBJ2-7; D call uncertain. The CDR3 extends over 15 amino acids. CDR1 MNHEY and CDR2 SVGAGI come from the germline V gene. Trimming removed 0 bases at V and 2 bases at J, with 11 bases between.

The V and J genes are TRBV7-6 and TRBJ2-5; 8 bases are shared with TRBD1. CDR3 size: 16 residues. The ends lost 0 bases at V and 2 bases at J; junction bases unmatched: 5. CDR1 is SGHVS and CDR2 is FNYEAQ in the germline V gene. CDR3 sequence reads: CASSLAGTGKQETQYF. The CDR3 coding sequence is TGTGCCAGCAGCTTAGCCGGGACAGGAAAACAAGAGACCCAGTACTTC.

The chain combines TRBV7-3 with TRBJ2-1, with D maybe TRBD1 (6 bases). Germline loops: CDR1 SGHTA, CDR2 FQGTGA. This CDR3 region has 14 residues. V was clipped by 5 bases and J by 8 bases, with 16 bases between them. The CDR3 DNA follows: TGTGCCAGCAGCCCTCTGCAGGGGCCGCATGAGCAGTTCTTC. Its protein product is CASSPLQGPHEQFF.

This CDR3 reads CSARASSHTDTQYF. The CDR3 bases are TGCAGTGCTAGGGCTAGCTCTCACACAGATACGCAGTATTTT. This sequence joins TRBV20-1 and TRBJ2-3; TRBD2 might be the D (5 bases). Deletions cut 3 bases from V and 2 bases from J, with 12 bases between. This CDR3 spans 14 amino acids. Germline assignment: CDR1 DFQATT and CDR2 SNEGSKA (reference sequence).

This chain links TRBV20-1 with TRBJ2-2, with D perhaps matching TRBD1 (7 bases). Trimming left V 3 bases short and J 4 bases short, with 12 bases between. Looked up from germline, CDR1 is DFQATT and CDR2 is SNEGSKA (reference sequence). CDR3 length equals 14 residues. CDR3 protein: CSAREGAGTGELFF. DNA for the CDR3: TGCAGTGCTAGGGAGGGGGCAGGCACCGGGGAGCTGTTTTTT.

The chain employs TRBV2 and TRBJ2-5, with D unresolved. This CDR3 has 13 amino acids. Trimming shortened V by 7 bases and J by 7 bases, and 16 bases separated the two germline ends. CDR1 is SNHLY, CDR2 FYNNEI, per germline. The CDR3 bases are TGTGCCAGCATGGCGACACCAAAGGGGACCCAGTACTTC. Protein product: CASMATPKGTQYF.

This clonotype turned up a few times. V gene TRBV19 combines with J gene TRBJ2-5; D remains unclear. The J call may be in error: the DNA end matches TRBJ2-1 better. Per germline, CDR1 LNHDA and CDR2 SQIVND (reference sequence). The length of the CDR3 is 10 residues. CDR3 residues: CASPQNEQFF. CDR3 DNA sequence: TGTGCCAGCCCCCAAAATGAGCAGTTCTTC.

The chain couples TRBV3-1 to TRBJ2-1, with D unclear. Per the germline V gene, CDR1 is LGHDT and CDR2 is YNNKEL (reference sequence). V was shortened by 1 base and J by 0 bases, with 10 bases between the two germline ends. The CDR3 totals 16 residues. CDR3 DNA sequence: TGTGCCAGCAGCCAAGGTGGGCGGAGCTCCTACAATGAGCAGTTCTTC. The encoded protein is CASSQGGRSSYNEQFF.

In this sample, this clonotype turned up a few times. The chain combines TRBV9 with TRBJ2-5, with 7 bases identical to TRBD1. The CDR3 contains 15 residues. Germline-derived CDR1 and CDR2 are SGDLS and YYNGEE. The V segment lost 0 bases and the J segment 2 bases; nucleotides outside the gene matches: 4. The CDR3 is CASSVAPGQQETQYF. The CDR3 coding sequence is TGTGCCAGCAGCGTAGCCCCGGGACAGCAAGAGACCCAGTACTTC.

The chain employs TRBV5-1 and TRBJ2-5, with 11 bases aligning to TRBD1. V lost 0 bases to trimming and J lost 4 bases; unmatched junction nucleotides: 5. This CDR3 is 16 amino acids long. The germline CDR1 and CDR2 sequences are SGHRS and YFSETQ. The CDR3 nucleotides are TGCGCCAGCAGCTTGGACGGGACAGGGGGTGGAGAGACCCAGTACTTC. This sequence encodes CASSLDGTGGGETQYF.

The rearrangement uses TRBV29-1 and TRBJ2-3; TRBD1 matches at 7 bases. The CDR3 consists of 15 residues. V lost 4 bases to trimming and J lost 4 bases; unmatched junction nucleotides: 11. Germline lookup yields CDR1 SQVTM and CDR2 ANQGSEA. The CDR3 here is CSVGVGQSGPDTQYF. In DNA form, the CDR3 reads TGCAGCGTTGGTGTGGGACAGTCGGGCCCAGATACGCAGTATTTT.

The chain joins TRBV7-9 to TRBJ1-5, with 10 bases lining up with TRBD1. CDR1 and CDR2 (germline): SEHNR, FQNEAQ (reference sequence). This CDR3 spans 15 amino acids. Germline trimming cut 5 bases from V and 7 bases from J; bases unmatched to any gene: 8. The CDR3 region has the DNA TGTGCCAGCAGCCCAGGACAGGGGGAAGGACAGCCCCAGCATTTT. Residues: CASSPGQGEGQPQHF.

V usage is TRBV20-1 and J usage is TRBJ2-5; TRBD2 matches at 8 bases. Germline values: CDR1 DFQATT, CDR2 SNEGSKA (reference sequence). The CDR3 sequence is 15 residues long. Trimming removed 0 bases from V and 13 bases from J; junction bases left unmatched: 16. The CDR3 bases are TGCAGTGCTAGAGATCTAACTAGCGGAACCTACGAGCGGTACTTC. Encoded protein: CSARDLTSGTYERYF.

This clonotype was seen a few times. The chain couples TRBV27 to TRBJ2-5; the D is unclear. V lost 6 bases and J lost 4, with 18 bases in between. Germline loops: CDR1 MNHEY, CDR2 SMNVEV (reference sequence). The CDR3 spans 15 residues. The CDR3 coding sequence is TGTGCCAGCAGCCCCCTAAGAGTAGGCGTAGAGACCCAGTACTTC. It encodes CASSPLRVGVETQYF.

The CDR3 reads CASTKMCDLADTQETQYF. CDR3 DNA: TGTGCCAGCACAAAAATGTGTGACCTAGCGGATACTCAAGAGACCCAGTACTTC. The chain joins TRBV21-1 to TRBJ2-5; the D call in the table, TRBD2, was not verified against the DNA. TRBV21-1 is a listed pseudogene. The CDR3 runs to 18 residues.